The entry below describes one T cell receptor (beta chain). What it recognizes is unknown. The data are from a study of Graves' ophthalmopathy and Graves' hyperthyroidism. The study, taken as a whole, reports: Sensitivity reached around 88% and specificity roughly 81% for a 13-signature model separating ophthalmopathy from stable hyperthyroidism.

Per the germline V gene, CDR1 is SGHTA and CDR2 is FQGNSA. The CDR3 is 16 amino acids. V was cut by 5 bases and J by 0 bases, with 15 bases left in between. Lactation, pregnancy, uncontrolled infections and other autoimmune diseases were all grounds for excluding patients. RNA transcripts were the source from which TCR beta CDR3 regions were amplified. Second-round multiplex PCR followed a first-round RT-PCR using HTBI primers. Each CDR3 protein gets one entry after TCRdb re-called the multiplex PCR reads with MiXCR. Among over 650,000 distinct CDR3 sequences listed, about two fifths were seen once. Sequenced material: peripheral blood. This TCR was sampled from an adult man with Graves' ophthalmopathy. The rearrangement joins TRBV7-2 to TRBJ2-3; D is unclear. The CDR3 DNA follows: TGTGCCAGCAGCGCCCCCCACTTCGACAGCACAGATACGCAGTATTTT. Translated, it gives CASSAPHFDSTDTQYF.